What follows are 10 T cell receptor beta chains derived from one specimen sequenced in a study of cytomegalovirus exposure and HLA in healthy donors. The assay was immunoSEQ multiplex PCR, and TCRdb's table has in-frame clones only and misses some. This table holds about 160,000 clones, approximately 86% found once. Sequencing was done on a sample of PBMCs. The receptors shown here come from a woman aged 18-29 years in good health and CMV-seronegative.

This chain links TRBV2 with TRBJ2-3; D possibly corresponds to TRBD2 (6 bases). Deletions cut 8 bases from V and 5 bases from J, with 11 bases between. Germline assignment: CDR1 SNHLY and CDR2 FYNNEI. The CDR3 has 12 residues. CDR3 bases: TGTGCCAGCGGGGTTAGCGGAGATACGCAGTATTTT. Its translation is CASGVSGDTQYF.

The chain carries TRBV30 and TRBJ2-2, with D possibly matching TRBD1 (5 bases). This CDR3 has 14 amino acids. Trimming took off 0 bases at V and 4 bases at J, with 9 bases between the two ends. Germline V gives CDR1 GTSNPN, CDR2 SVGIG (reference sequence). The CDR3 coding sequence is TGTGCCTGGAGTGTAGATAGGGGCACCGGGGAGCTGTTTTTT. Protein sequence: CAWSVDRGTGELFF. The full variable domain, rest sourced from reference TRBV30 and TRBJ2-2, is SQTIHQWPATLVQPVGSPLSLECTVEGTSNPNLYWYRQAAGRGLQLLFYSVGIGQISSEVPQNLSASRPQDRQFILSSKKLLLSDSGFYLCAWSVDRGTGELFFGEGSRLTVL.

J is TRBJ1-2 and V is TRBV4-1, with 7 bases matching TRBD1. The length of the CDR3 is 15 residues. V gave up 2 bases and J gave up 5 bases; unmatched junction bases: 8. Germline CDR1 and CDR2: MGHRA and YSYEKL. CDR3 residues: CASSQSQPGGYGYTF. The CDR3 coding sequence is TGCGCCAGCAGCCAATCTCAACCAGGGGGGTATGGCTACACCTTC.

This clone was detected ten times or more. The chain carries TRBV4-3 and TRBJ2-1; the D gene is possibly TRBD2 (5 bases). Trimming pared 1 base from V and 0 bases from J, leaving 13 bases between. Germline CDR1 reads LGHNA; CDR2 reads YSLEER. The CDR3 loop spans 17 amino acids. CDR3 amino acids: CASSQGFASSSYNEQFF. In DNA, the CDR3 is TGCGCCAGCAGCCAAGGTTTCGCTAGCAGCTCCTACAATGAGCAGTTCTTC.

The chain couples TRBV6-5 to TRBJ1-4; 7 nucleotides align to TRBD1. With 6 bases clipped from V and 5 bases from J, the junction kept 6 bases outside the gene matches. The CDR3 sequence is 14 residues long. CDR1 and CDR2 (germline): MNHEY, SVGAGI. This chain's CDR3 is CASRRQGRNEKLFF. CDR3 sequence (DNA): TGTGCCAGCAGGCGACAGGGTCGAAATGAAAAACTGTTTTTT.

J is TRBJ2-3 and V is TRBV9; 7 nucleotides align to TRBD1. The germline CDR1 and CDR2 sequences are SGDLS and YYNGEE. J gave up 3 bases and V 0 bases, and 7 bases lay outside the gene matches. The CDR3 spans 16 residues. CDR3 nucleotide sequence: TGTGCCAGCAGCGTAGCTCTGAGGGGGCAAACAGATACGCAGTATTTT. Protein sequence: CASSVALRGQTDTQYF.

This rearrangement joins TRBV7-9 to TRBJ1-2; a weak D match, TRBD1 (6 bases). V gave up 7 bases and J gave up 9 bases, with 18 bases separating them. The CDR3 totals 13 residues. From germline, CDR1 is SEHNR and CDR2 FQNEAQ (reference sequence). CDR3 sequence reads: CASTPMIGTSYTF. For the CDR3, the DNA is TGTGCCAGCACCCCCATGATAGGGACAAGCTACACCTTC.

This chain connects TRBV30 to TRBJ2-3, with 8 bases identical to TRBD1. Germline V lookup: CDR1 GTSNPN, CDR2 SVGIG (reference sequence). The CDR3 is 13 residues long. V trimming: 8 bases; J trimming: 4 bases; junction bases outside the gene matches: 8. The chain's CDR3 is CAGQGAQSDTQYF. CDR3 in DNA: TGTGCCGGGCAGGGGGCGCAATCAGATACGCAGTATTTT.

The chain has TRBV6-1 and TRBJ1-2, with D tentatively TRBD1 (5 bases). Germline V gene lookup returns CDR1 MNHNS and CDR2 SASEGT. V lost 6 bases to trimming and J lost 5 bases, with 19 bases between them. This CDR3 spans 15 amino acids. The DNA of the CDR3 is TGTGCCAGCAGCTCGAGCGGGACCGCACTATATGGCTACACCTTC. Its translation: CASSSSGTALYGYTF.

The rearrangement joins TRBV4-3 to TRBJ1-1; 7 nucleotides agree with TRBD1. Germline loops: CDR1 LGHNA, CDR2 YSLEER. J lost 8 bases, V lost 1 base, and 7 bases had no gene match. The CDR3 contains 14 residues. As DNA, the CDR3 is TGCGCCAGCAGCCAAGCCCTCTCGGACAGGGAAGCTTTCTTT. It is translated as CASSQALSDREAFF.